The 23 T cell receptor beta chains reported below all come from one sample, sequenced in a study of blood T cell repertoires in COVID-19. The assay was immunoSEQ multiplex PCR, and TCRdb's table has in-frame clones only and misses some. This table has approximately 120,000 clones, less than 85% appearing once. The sequenced sample consisted of peripheral blood. The source is a woman in her fifties or sixties with acute or convalescent COVID-19.

Here the CDR3 reads CASSSFLGTQNTGELFF. For the CDR3, the DNA is TGTGCCAGCAGCTCCTTTCTCGGGACACAGAACACCGGGGAGCTGTTTTTT. This chain connects TRBV7-9 to TRBJ2-2, with D perhaps matching TRBD1 (6 bases). The CDR3 has 17 amino acids. The V end lost 4 bases, the J end lost 1 base, and 16 bases lay between the germline ends. The germline V gene encodes CDR1 SEHNR and CDR2 FQNEAQ (reference sequence).

The CDR3 loop reads CASSQLTGSTEAFF. As DNA, the CDR3 is TGTGCCAGCAGTCAACTCACAGGGAGCACTGAAGCTTTCTTT. This rearrangement joins TRBV6-6 to TRBJ1-1, with D perhaps TRBD1 (6 bases). V was shortened by 5 bases and J by 4 bases, with 14 bases between the two germline ends. CDR1 MNHNY and CDR2 SVGAGI come from the germline V gene (reference sequence). This CDR3 is 14 amino acids long.

The gene calls are TRBV30 and TRBJ2-2; 7 bases fit TRBD1. This CDR3 has 15 residues. V lost 3 bases and J lost 5; bases outside the gene matches: 9. Germline assignment: CDR1 GTSNPN and CDR2 SVGIG (reference sequence). The CDR3: CAWSLPQGVTGELFF. CDR3 nucleotide sequence: TGTGCCTGGAGCCTTCCCCAGGGGGTGACCGGGGAGCTGTTTTTT.

This clone came up once. The J gene is TRBJ1-1, the V gene TRBV7-9, with 8 positions matching TRBD1. Trimming cost V 5 bases and J 0 bases; bases outside gene matches: 11. The CDR3 is 17 amino acids. Germline V gene data show CDR1 as SEHNR and CDR2 as FQNEAQ (reference sequence). CDR3 in amino acids: CASSPQRQGTVNTEAFF. CDR3 sequence (DNA): TGTGCCAGCAGCCCGCAAAGACAGGGGACAGTGAACACTGAAGCTTTCTTT. The full variable domain, completed using reference TRBV7-9 and TRBJ1-1, is DTGVSQNPRHKITKRGQNVTFRCDPISEHNRLYWYRQTLGQGPEFLTYFQNEAQLEKSRLLSDRFSAERPKGSFSTLEIQRTEQGDSAMYLCASSPQRQGTVNTEAFFGQGTRLTVV.

V usage is TRBV12-3 or TRBV12-4 and J usage is TRBJ1-6; D not certain. V was clipped by 6 bases and J by 7 bases, with 7 bases between them. The CDR3 length is 12 residues. The CDR3 DNA follows: TGTGCCAGCAGAGGCGGGAATTCACCCCTCCACTTT. Its protein product is CASRGGNSPLHF.

The J gene is TRBJ1-1, the V gene TRBV7-3; D might be TRBD1 (5 bases). The CDR3 is 13 residues long. Germline CDR1 is SGHTA and CDR2 is FQGTGA. V was shortened by 4 bases and J by 5 bases, with 11 bases between the two germline ends. CDR3 sequence (DNA): TGTGCCAGCAGCTCGACCAGGGAAACTGAAGCTTTCTTT. This gives the protein CASSSTRETEAFF.

This clone was recorded only once. This chain joins TRBV10-3 and TRBJ2-1; TRBD1 matches at 7 bases. Per the germline V gene, CDR1 is ENHRY and CDR2 is SYGVKD. J lost 5 bases, V lost 7 bases, and 5 bases had no gene match. The CDR3 totals 13 residues. CDR3 protein: CAIKDRENNEQFF. The CDR3 DNA follows: TGTGCCATCAAAGACAGGGAAAACAATGAGCAGTTCTTC.

J is TRBJ2-3 and V is TRBV5-4; 9 bases agree with TRBD2. CDR3 length: 17 residues. Germline values: CDR1 SGHNT, CDR2 YYREEE (reference sequence). V gave up 4 bases and J gave up 3 bases; unmatched junction bases: 12. This CDR3 is CASSLGGASGVTDTQYF. In DNA, the CDR3 is TGTGCCAGCAGCCTCGGGGGGGCTAGCGGGGTGACAGATACGCAGTATTTT.

This chain links TRBV27 with TRBJ2-7; TRBD2 agrees at 10 bases. In germline, CDR1 is MNHEY, CDR2 SMNVEV (reference sequence). With V trimmed by 0 bases and J by 3 bases, 5 bases remained unmatched. CDR3 size: 16 residues. This chain's CDR3 is CASSLSPSGGIYEQYF. The CDR3 nucleotides read TGTGCCAGCAGTTTATCCCCTAGCGGGGGAATCTACGAGCAGTACTTC.

This sequence joins TRBV5-1 and TRBJ1-2; 7 bases fit TRBD1. The CDR3 has 18 amino acids. CDR1 and CDR2 from the germline V gene are SGHRS and YFSETQ. V lost 0 bases and J lost 4; bases outside the gene matches: 15. CDR3 protein: CASSLGPAVQGVVYGYTF. For the CDR3, the DNA is TGCGCCAGCAGCTTGGGTCCGGCGGTTCAGGGGGTAGTCTATGGCTACACCTTC.

This clone was counted once. The rearrangement joins TRBV9 to TRBJ2-5; 8 nucleotides agree with TRBD2. V was clipped by 2 bases and J by 4 bases; unmatched bases: 4. Germline CDR1 SGDLS, CDR2 YYNGEE. The CDR3 is 14 amino acids. As DNA, the CDR3 is TGTGCCAGCAGCGTTGCGGGGGGCCCAGAGACCCAGTACTTC. Translated: CASSVAGGPETQYF.

This rearrangement joins TRBV7-8 to TRBJ1-1, with 9 nucleotides matching TRBD1. The CDR3 spans 14 residues. With V trimmed by 4 bases and J by 10 bases, 10 bases remained unmatched. Per germline, CDR1 SGHVS and CDR2 FQNEAQ. CDR3 region: CASSSPGQGDVAFF. CDR3 nucleotide sequence: TGTGCCAGCAGCTCACCGGGACAGGGAGACGTAGCTTTCTTT.

J is TRBJ2-2 and V is TRBV19; D gene uncertain. The CDR3 is 12 amino acids. The V end lost 5 bases, the J end lost 5 bases, and 6 bases lay between the germline ends. From germline, CDR1 is LNHDA and CDR2 SQIVND (reference sequence). In nucleotides, the CDR3 is TGTGCCAGTAGTCAGTGGACCGGGGAGCTGTTTTTT. Translation: CASSQWTGELFF.

The chain has TRBV5-1 and TRBJ1-5; possible D gene TRBD1, 6 bases. The V gene lost 4 bases and the J gene lost 7 bases, with 15 bases spanning the gap. CDR3 size: 14 residues. Per the germline V gene, CDR1 is SGHRS and CDR2 is YFSETQ. Written as DNA, the CDR3 is TGCGCCAGCAGCACAGATGGGGGCGGGCAGCCCCAGCATTTT. Translating gives CASSTDGGGQPQHF.

The CDR3 region has the DNA TGTGCCAGCAGCTTAATGTCGGGAGATGAGCAGTTCTTC. Amino acids: CASSLMSGDEQFF. V usage is TRBV7-3 and J usage is TRBJ2-1; perhaps TRBD2 as D (6 bases). The CDR3 has 13 amino acids. V lost 1 base and J 8 bases, leaving 9 bases between the germline ends. The germline gives CDR1 SGHTA, CDR2 FQGTGA.

V usage is TRBV28 and J usage is TRBJ2-7; possibly TRBD1 for D (5 bases). Germline V lookup: CDR1 MDHEN, CDR2 SYDVKM. The length of the CDR3 is 14 residues. V lost 6 bases and J lost 2, with 14 bases in between. CDR3: CASRRQGAPYEQYF. The CDR3, as DNA: TGTGCCAGCAGGCGGCAGGGCGCCCCCTACGAGCAGTACTTC.

The CDR3 sequence: CAWSTTSGTYNEQFF. The CDR3 region has the DNA TGTGCCTGGAGCACAACTAGCGGAACCTACAATGAGCAGTTCTTC. The chain recombines TRBV30 with TRBJ2-1; TRBD2 matches at 8 bases. The V gene's germline CDR1 is GTSNPN and CDR2 SVGIG (reference sequence). This CDR3 is 15 amino acids long. V dropped 3 bases and J dropped 2; count of bases not matched to a gene: 6.

The genes are TRBV5-4 and TRBJ2-7, with D perhaps TRBD1 (6 bases). With 4 bases removed from V and 5 bases from J, the gap between germline ends came to 13 bases. This CDR3 is 13 amino acids long. CDR1 SGHNT and CDR2 YYREEE come from the germline V gene (reference sequence). CDR3 sequence (DNA): TGTGCCAGCAGCCCCGGGACACTCGACGAGCAGTACTTC. This sequence encodes CASSPGTLDEQYF.

The chain combines TRBV13 with TRBJ1-2, with D hard to call. Germline assignment: CDR1 PRHDT and CDR2 FYEKMQ (reference sequence). This CDR3 region has 15 residues. Trimming left V 0 bases short and J 5 bases short, with 13 bases between. The CDR3 loop is CASSLGSVELYGYTF. CDR3 nucleotides: TGTGCCAGCAGCTTAGGATCTGTGGAGCTATATGGCTACACCTTC.

The gene calls are TRBV30 and TRBJ1-1; weak D call: TRBD1 (5 bases). Trimming took 0 bases from V and 4 from J, leaving 9 bases between them. The germline V gene encodes CDR1 GTSNPN and CDR2 SVGIG (reference sequence). The CDR3 contains 13 residues. The CDR3 protein is CAWSVGRVTEAFF. CDR3 DNA sequence: TGTGCCTGGAGTGTTGGCAGGGTCACTGAAGCTTTCTTT.

Only a few counts were recorded for this clone. J is TRBJ2-3 and V is TRBV19; 7 bases are a match to TRBD1. The CDR3 loop spans 15 amino acids. Trimming removed 4 bases from V and 2 bases from J; junction bases left unmatched: 6. The germline gives CDR1 LNHDA, CDR2 SQIVND (reference sequence). As DNA, the CDR3 is TGTGCCAGTAGTACCGGGACAGCTCACACAGATACGCAGTATTTT. It codes for CASSTGTAHTDTQYF.

The chain employs TRBV7-2 and TRBJ2-1; 8 bases fit TRBD2. From germline, CDR1 is SGHTA and CDR2 FQGNSA. The V segment lost 4 bases and the J segment 7 bases; nucleotides outside the gene matches: 18. CDR3 length: 18 residues. The CDR3 region is CASSYAPFGRGEGNEQFF. DNA of the CDR3: TGTGCCAGCAGCTACGCGCCTTTCGGGAGGGGCGAAGGGAATGAGCAGTTCTTC.

This clone has only one observation. In DNA form, the CDR3 reads TGTGCCAGCAGTGGAAAGCTGGGCACAGATACGCAGTATTTT. Translating gives CASSGKLGTDTQYF. The chain employs TRBV2 and TRBJ2-3; the D is unclear. Trimming pared 4 bases from V and 1 base from J, leaving 9 bases between. The CDR3 runs to 14 residues. Germline CDR1 is SNHLY and CDR2 is FYNNEI.